The rows below give T cell receptor beta chains drawn from one sample of a study of human T cells and chemical hapten exposure. TCRdb re-derived calls from the reads in MiXCR, one entry per CDR3 protein. The repertoire holds more than 100,000 distinct CDR3 sequences, with 8% to 9.5% as singletons. Source material: whole blood. The receptors come from a human donor in good health. Some clones in this sample may be carry-over from other donors' samples. The CDR3 runs from the conserved cysteine through the conserved F or W. The D gene is left open where the match is weak. Part of the rows lack a size; the others show once, few, many or a class for expanded clones.

abundance: many; d_gene: NA; j_gene: TRBJ1-6; v_gene: TRBV12-5; CDR3nt: TGTGCTAGTGGTTCCGGGTCAATACGGGCACCCCTCCACTTT; CDR3aa: CASGSGSIRAPLHF
abundance: many; d_gene: NA; j_gene: TRBJ1-1; v_gene: TRBV7-8; CDR3nt: TGTGCCAGCAGCTTAGGCTTTGACACACCGAACACTGAAGCTTTCTTT; CDR3aa: CASSLGFDTPNTEAFF
abundance: NA; d_gene: TRBD2; j_gene: TRBJ2-5; v_gene: TRBV3-1; CDR3nt: TGTGCCAGCAGCTACCCTGGGACTAGGAAAGAGACCCAGTACTTC; CDR3aa: CASSYPGTRKETQYF
abundance: many; d_gene: TRBD2; j_gene: TRBJ2-1; v_gene: TRBV7-9; CDR3nt: TGTGCCAGCAGCTCGGGACTAGCGGGTTATGAGCAGTTCTTC; CDR3aa: CASSSGLAGYEQFF
abundance: many; d_gene: NA; j_gene: TRBJ1-1; v_gene: TRBV29-1; CDR3nt: TGCAGCGTTGGAGTTCTAGGGGTTAACACTGAAGCTTTCTTT; CDR3aa: CSVGVLGVNTEAFF
abundance: NA; d_gene: NA; j_gene: TRBJ2-1; v_gene: TRBV13; CDR3nt: TGTGCCAGCAGCTTAGGAAGGGATCGGGGGCAGTTCTTC; CDR3aa: CASSLGRDRGQFF
abundance: NA; d_gene: NA; j_gene: TRBJ2-1; v_gene: TRBV7-3; CDR3nt: TGTGCCAGCAGCTTACTCACCCGGGGGGCTTGGAATGAGCAGTTCTTC; CDR3aa: CASSLLTRGAWNEQFF
abundance: NA; d_gene: NA; j_gene: TRBJ2-4; v_gene: TRBV24-1; CDR3nt: TGTGCCTTATGGAGTGGGAGCATTCAGTACTTC; CDR3aa: CALWSGSIQYF
abundance: many; d_gene: NA; j_gene: TRBJ1-1; v_gene: TRBV6-2/TRBV6-3; CDR3nt: TGTGCCAGCAGTTACGGGCAGGGGCGTTATGAAGCTTTCTTT; CDR3aa: CASSYGQGRYEAFF
abundance: many; d_gene: NA; j_gene: TRBJ1-4; v_gene: TRBV12-3/TRBV12-4; CDR3nt: TGTGCCAGCAGTTTAGGGCCTAATGAAAAACTGTTTTTT; CDR3aa: CASSLGPNEKLFF
abundance: many; d_gene: NA; j_gene: TRBJ2-3; v_gene: TRBV5-1; CDR3nt: TGCGCCAGCAGCTTCCTAGGGCACACTGATACGCAGTATTTT; CDR3aa: CASSFLGHTDTQYF
abundance: NA; d_gene: NA; j_gene: TRBJ2-1; v_gene: TRBV2; CDR3nt: TGTGCCAGCAGTGAATGGGCTAGCGCCGACAATGAGCAGTTCTTC; CDR3aa: CASSEWASADNEQFF
abundance: few; d_gene: NA; j_gene: TRBJ2-7; v_gene: TRBV6-6; CDR3nt: TGTGCCAGCAGGGGCAGAGAATACTACGAGCAGTACTTC; CDR3aa: CASRGREYYEQYF
abundance: NA; d_gene: NA; j_gene: TRBJ2-7; v_gene: TRBV7-6; CDR3nt: TGTGCCAGCAGCCGATACAAAGCCAGGGCAAGCTCCTACGAGCAGTACTTC; CDR3aa: CASSRYKARASSYEQYF
abundance: many; d_gene: NA; j_gene: TRBJ1-2; v_gene: TRBV6-1; CDR3nt: TGTGCCAGCAGTGAAGCGGACATCGCTAACTATGGCTACACCTTC; CDR3aa: CASSEADIANYGYTF
abundance: few; d_gene: TRBD2; j_gene: TRBJ2-3; v_gene: TRBV5-1; CDR3nt: TGCGCCAGCAGCGCCCTTCTAGCGGGAGATCGCTCAGATACGCAGTATTTT; CDR3aa: CASSALLAGDRSDTQYF
abundance: NA; d_gene: NA; j_gene: TRBJ2-5; v_gene: TRBV5-1; CDR3nt: TGCGCCAGCAGCTTGGAACCCCCCACCCGACAGCTCGGAAAGACCCAGTACTTC; CDR3aa: CASSLEPPTRQLGKTQYF
abundance: few; d_gene: NA; j_gene: TRBJ1-1; v_gene: TRBV18; CDR3nt: TGTGCCAGCTCACCTGGGATGAAGAACACTGAAGCTTTCTTT; CDR3aa: CASSPGMKNTEAFF
abundance: few; d_gene: NA; j_gene: TRBJ2-7; v_gene: TRBV2; CDR3nt: TGTGCCAGCAGCGAGGGGGGGCAGTACTTC; CDR3aa: CASSEGGQYF
abundance: many; d_gene: TRBD2; j_gene: TRBJ2-7; v_gene: TRBV20-1; CDR3nt: TGCAGTGCTATCGGGACTAGTCGTGACGAGCAGTACTTC; CDR3aa: CSAIGTSRDEQYF
abundance: few; d_gene: NA; j_gene: TRBJ2-5; v_gene: TRBV21-1; CDR3nt: TGTGCCAGCAGTATGACTCCTGGAGGAGAGACCCAGTACTTC; CDR3aa: CASSMTPGGETQYF
abundance: few; d_gene: NA; j_gene: TRBJ1-1; v_gene: TRBV3-1; CDR3nt: TGTGCCAGCAGCCCTCAGGACAAAAGGTCGGCTTTCTTT; CDR3aa: CASSPQDKRSAFF
abundance: NA; d_gene: NA; j_gene: TRBJ2-3; v_gene: TRBV11-3; CDR3nt: TGTGCCAGCAGCTTAAGGGGGGCGGCAGATACGCAGTATTTT; CDR3aa: CASSLRGAADTQYF
abundance: NA; d_gene: TRBD1; j_gene: TRBJ1-1; v_gene: TRBV12-5; CDR3nt: TGTGCTAGTGGAACGACAGGGATCGCTGAAGCTTTCTTT; CDR3aa: CASGTTGIAEAFF
abundance: few; d_gene: TRBD2; j_gene: TRBJ2-7; v_gene: TRBV7-2; CDR3nt: TGTGCCAGCAGCCCGAGGGGCGGGGGGGCATACGAGCAGTACTTC; CDR3aa: CASSPRGGGAYEQYF
abundance: NA; d_gene: NA; j_gene: TRBJ1-1; v_gene: TRBV4-3; CDR3nt: TGCGCCAGCAGCCAAACAGGCAGGGGGAACACTGAAGCTTTCTTT; CDR3aa: CASSQTGRGNTEAFF
abundance: NA; d_gene: NA; j_gene: TRBJ1-1; v_gene: TRBV7-9; CDR3nt: TGTGCCAGCAGCTCGTACAGGGCATCGAACACTGAAGCTTTCTTT; CDR3aa: CASSSYRASNTEAFF
abundance: few; d_gene: TRBD2; j_gene: TRBJ2-7; v_gene: TRBV4-1; CDR3nt: TGCGCCAGCAGCCAAGCTTGGGCGGGAGACGGTTACGAGCAGTACTTC; CDR3aa: CASSQAWAGDGYEQYF
abundance: few; d_gene: NA; j_gene: TRBJ2-1; v_gene: TRBV6-2/TRBV6-3; CDR3nt: TGTGCCAGCAGTTACGCCGCGGACGGGTACAATGAGCAGTTCTTC; CDR3aa: CASSYAADGYNEQFF
abundance: NA; d_gene: TRBD1; j_gene: TRBJ2-1; v_gene: TRBV14; CDR3nt: TGTGCCAGCAGCCAATTGGACAGGGCTAATGAGCAGTTCTTC; CDR3aa: CASSQLDRANEQFF
abundance: NA; d_gene: TRBD1; j_gene: TRBJ2-1; v_gene: TRBV29-1; CDR3nt: TGCAGCACAGGGACAGGGAACTACAATGAGCAGTTCTTC; CDR3aa: CSTGTGNYNEQFF
abundance: many; d_gene: NA; j_gene: TRBJ2-7; v_gene: TRBV6-5; CDR3nt: TGTGCCAGCAGTTACGACGAGGGCGGGTCCTACGAGCAGTACTTC; CDR3aa: CASSYDEGGSYEQYF
abundance: NA; d_gene: NA; j_gene: TRBJ1-5; v_gene: TRBV5-1; CDR3nt: TGCGCCAGCAGCTTAGAACCCTCAGGGGCCGGCAATCAGCCCCAGCATTTT; CDR3aa: CASSLEPSGAGNQPQHF
abundance: few; d_gene: NA; j_gene: TRBJ2-7; v_gene: TRBV11-3; CDR3nt: TGTGCCAGCAGCCATAAAACAGGGACCGAGCAGTACTTC; CDR3aa: CASSHKTGTEQYF
abundance: few; d_gene: TRBD1; j_gene: TRBJ2-3; v_gene: TRBV6-1; CDR3nt: TGTGCCAGCAGTGGTGGGCAGGGGGCAACCTTCACAGATACGCAGTATTTT; CDR3aa: CASSGGQGATFTDTQYF
abundance: many; d_gene: NA; j_gene: TRBJ1-6; v_gene: TRBV14; CDR3nt: TGTGCCAGCAGCCGCATTAATTCACCCCTCCACTTT; CDR3aa: CASSRINSPLHF
abundance: NA; d_gene: NA; j_gene: TRBJ2-1; v_gene: TRBV5-6; CDR3nt: TGTGCCAGCACGGCAGGGAATGAGCAGTTCTTC; CDR3aa: CASTAGNEQFF
abundance: many; d_gene: TRBD1; j_gene: TRBJ1-2; v_gene: TRBV7-2; CDR3nt: TGTGCCAGCAGCTTAATGTTTGAACAGGGGGCGCTCTATAACGGCTACACCTTC; CDR3aa: CASSLMFEQGALYNGYTF
abundance: NA; d_gene: TRBD2; j_gene: TRBJ2-7; v_gene: TRBV11-2; CDR3nt: TGTGCCAGCAGCAGAAGCGGGAGGGCCTCCTACGAGCAGTACTTC; CDR3aa: CASSRSGRASYEQYF
abundance: few; d_gene: NA; j_gene: TRBJ2-7; v_gene: TRBV4-1; CDR3nt: TGCGCCAGCAGCCAACAACTCATACCGACGCACTACGAGCAGTACTTC; CDR3aa: CASSQQLIPTHYEQYF
abundance: many; d_gene: NA; j_gene: TRBJ1-1; v_gene: TRBV4-2; CDR3nt: TGTGCCAGCAGCCAAGATCCCAGGAGGTATCCTGAAGCTTTCTTT; CDR3aa: CASSQDPRRYPEAFF